Listed below are T cell receptor beta chains from one sample, sequenced in a study of T-cell memory formation after mild COVID-19. MiXCR, run by TCRdb on the 5' RACE reads, gives a single entry per CDR3 protein. Of a few hundred thousand distinct CDR3 sequences listed, 15% to 20% are singletons. Material for sequencing was PBMCs or a T cell subset sorted from them (not recorded which). The receptors were sampled from a man aged 18 to 35 who had mild COVID-19 (a few samples of this study predate the infection). Cell type and time point are not known. The CDR3 runs from the conserved cysteine through the conserved F or W. Fields, in order: V gene, clone size, D gene, J gene, CDR3 DNA, CDR3 protein. A D gene is named only where the DNA matches it firmly. Size tells how often a clone was seen (once, few, many) or the class of an expanded clone, and some rows leave it out.

V: TRBV20-1
size: .
D: .
J: TRBJ2-3
DNA: TGCAGTGCTAGAGATCATCGCGGGGCCACAGATACGCAGTATTTT
CDR3: CSARDHRGATDTQYF

V: TRBV15
size: .
D: .
J: TRBJ2-1
DNA: TGTGCCACCAGCAGAGATCCTGGGCATGAGCAGTTCTTC
CDR3: CATSRDPGHEQFF

V: TRBV4-3
size: many
D: .
J: TRBJ1-6
DNA: TGCGCCAGCAGCCAAGTAAATAATTCACCCCTCCACTTT
CDR3: CASSQVNNSPLHF

V: TRBV10-2
size: .
D: .
J: TRBJ1-3
DNA: TGCGCCAGCAGTGAGTCGGGACTCGGTTTTTATGGAAACACCATATATTTT
CDR3: CASSESGLGFYGNTIYF

V: TRBV5-1
size: many
D: TRBD2
J: TRBJ2-3
DNA: TGCGCCAGCAGCCCGGGACTAGCGGTGCTTATAGGTACGCAGTATTTT
CDR3: CASSPGLAVLIGTQYF

V: TRBV27
size: few
D: .
J: TRBJ2-5
DNA: TGTGCCAGCAGTTCCGGACAGTGGGAGACCCAGTACTTC
CDR3: CASSSGQWETQYF

V: TRBV7-3
size: .
D: TRBD2
J: TRBJ2-5
DNA: TGTGCCAGCAGCAAAGGTCCTAGCGGCCAAGAGACCCAGTACTTC
CDR3: CASSKGPSGQETQYF

V: TRBV4-3
size: .
D: TRBD1
J: TRBJ1-1
DNA: TGCGCCAGCAGCCAAGTAGGGGGCGGGTGGACTGAAGCTTTCTTT
CDR3: CASSQVGGGWTEAFF

V: TRBV11-2
size: .
D: TRBD2
J: TRBJ2-1
DNA: TGTGCCAGCAGCTTGACTAGCGGGGGACTTATAAGCTCCTACAATGAGCAGTTCTTC
CDR3: CASSLTSGGLISSYNEQFF

V: TRBV7-2
size: .
D: .
J: TRBJ2-7
DNA: TGTGCCAGCAGCCTGATCTACTACGAGCAGTACTTC
CDR3: CASSLIYYEQYF

V: TRBV5-1
size: .
D: TRBD1
J: TRBJ1-2
DNA: TGCGCCAGCAGCCCGGCCCGGGACAGAAGAAGGCGATCCCCCTATGGCTACACCTTC
CDR3: CASSPARDRRRRSPYGYTF

V: TRBV27
size: .
D: .
J: TRBJ1-5
DNA: TGTGCCAGCAGGAGGGCGTCTAGCAATCAGCCCCAGCATTTT
CDR3: CASRRASSNQPQHF

V: TRBV7-2
size: .
D: .
J: TRBJ1-3
DNA: TGTGCCAGCAGCCCTTCGGTGAACACCATATATTTT
CDR3: CASSPSVNTIYF

V: TRBV12-3/TRBV12-4
size: many
D: .
J: TRBJ1-2
DNA: TGTGCCAGCACCCTCGGGGAGGCCCAGGGCTATGGCTACACCTTC
CDR3: CASTLGEAQGYGYTF

V: TRBV10-3
size: .
D: TRBD1
J: TRBJ2-1
DNA: TGTGCCATCAGGAATACCGGGACAGGTCTTAAGGAGGGTCCCAATGAGCAGTTCTTC
CDR3: CAIRNTGTGLKEGPNEQFF

V: TRBV4-2
size: .
D: .
J: TRBJ2-1
DNA: TGTGCCAGCAGCCGGGACAATTTGGCTCTGAGCTCCTACAATGAGCAGTTCTTC
CDR3: CASSRDNLALSSYNEQFF

V: TRBV4-3
size: few
D: .
J: TRBJ2-3
DNA: TGCGCCAGCAGCCAAGATCATGGGAGGATCACAGATACGCAGTATTTT
CDR3: CASSQDHGRITDTQYF

V: TRBV6-2/TRBV6-3
size: few
D: .
J: TRBJ1-6
DNA: TGTGCCAGCAGTTACAAAGATTCACCCCTCCACTTT
CDR3: CASSYKDSPLHF

V: TRBV4-3
size: few
D: TRBD1
J: TRBJ2-5
DNA: TGCGCCAGCAGCCAAGATCGGGACAGGGGATCTCGGGAGACCCAGTACTTC
CDR3: CASSQDRDRGSRETQYF

V: TRBV10-3
size: few
D: TRBD2
J: TRBJ2-5
DNA: TGTGCCATCAGCCCGTATACTAGCGGGGGGACAGAGACCCAGTACTTC
CDR3: CAISPYTSGGTETQYF

V: TRBV5-6
size: many
D: TRBD2
J: TRBJ2-5
DNA: TGTGCCAGCAGCACTAGCGGGGGCGAGACCCAGTACTTC
CDR3: CASSTSGGETQYF

V: TRBV2
size: .
D: .
J: TRBJ2-1
DNA: TGTGCCAGCAGTGAAGCTAGTTCGGGGAGGTTCTTC
CDR3: CASSEASSGRFF

V: TRBV6-6
size: .
D: .
J: TRBJ1-1
DNA: TGTGCCAGCACCTCACACGGGAACACTGAAGCTTTCTTT
CDR3: CASTSHGNTEAFF

V: TRBV2
size: .
D: .
J: TRBJ2-1
DNA: TGTGCCAGCAGTGATGGAGGTGAGCAGTTCTTC
CDR3: CASSDGGEQFF

V: TRBV5-1
size: .
D: .
J: TRBJ2-3
DNA: TGCGCCAGCCGACAGCAGGGGGGACTACCCACAGATACGCAGTATTTT
CDR3: CASRQQGGLPTDTQYF

V: TRBV10-3
size: few
D: TRBD1
J: TRBJ2-7
DNA: TGTGCCATCAGAATGACAGGGGGCCCCTACGAGCAGTACTTC
CDR3: CAIRMTGGPYEQYF

V: TRBV5-1
size: few
D: TRBD2
J: TRBJ2-3
DNA: TGCGCCAGCAGGGGGGAGGGCTCCACAGATACGCAGTATTTT
CDR3: CASRGEGSTDTQYF

V: TRBV20-1
size: few
D: TRBD2
J: TRBJ2-2
DNA: TGCAGTGCTCCCTCGTCGGGGAGCGGGGGCCAAAGGCGGGAGCTGTTTTTT
CDR3: CSAPSSGSGGQRRELFF

V: TRBV20-1
size: .
D: .
J: TRBJ2-3
DNA: TGCAGTGCTAGAGCACCAGGGACTAGCACAGATACGCAGTATTTT
CDR3: CSARAPGTSTDTQYF

V: TRBV28
size: few
D: .
J: TRBJ1-1
DNA: TGTGCCAGCACACCTTCGACGGTGAACACTGAAGCTTTCTTT
CDR3: CASTPSTVNTEAFF

V: TRBV5-1
size: few
D: TRBD1
J: TRBJ2-7
DNA: TGCGCCAGCAGCTTGGCCGGGACAGGGTACTACGAGCAGTACTTC
CDR3: CASSLAGTGYYEQYF

V: TRBV29-1
size: many
D: TRBD2
J: TRBJ2-1
DNA: TGCAGCGTTACCCTAGCGGGGGGGCCCAATGAGCAGTTCTTC
CDR3: CSVTLAGGPNEQFF

V: TRBV2
size: few
D: .
J: TRBJ2-1
DNA: TGTGCCAGCAGTGCGGTGGATGAGCAGTTCTTC
CDR3: CASSAVDEQFF

V: TRBV29-1
size: .
D: .
J: TRBJ1-3
DNA: TGCAGCGTTTACTCTGGAAACACCATATATTTT
CDR3: CSVYSGNTIYF

V: TRBV19
size: .
D: .
J: TRBJ1-1
DNA: TGTGCCAGTAGTATAGATCCCACAGGGACCACTGAAGCTTTCTTT
CDR3: CASSIDPTGTTEAFF

V: TRBV24-1
size: many
D: .
J: TRBJ2-2
DNA: TGTGCCACGAGGACCCCCGCGAACACCGGGGAGCTGTTTTTT
CDR3: CATRTPANTGELFF

V: TRBV18
size: .
D: TRBD1
J: TRBJ1-1
DNA: TGTGCCAGCTCACCAGTTGTGGGTGGCGGGACAGTTAACACTGAAGCTTTCTTT
CDR3: CASSPVVGGGTVNTEAFF

V: TRBV4-1
size: .
D: .
J: TRBJ2-7
DNA: TGCGCCAGCAGCCGTCTGACACCACCTAACTCCTACGAGCAGTACTTC
CDR3: CASSRLTPPNSYEQYF

V: TRBV10-3
size: .
D: .
J: TRBJ2-3
DNA: TGTGCCATCAGTGAGTCAGGGGGATCTACAGATACGCAGTATTTT
CDR3: CAISESGGSTDTQYF

V: TRBV20-1
size: many
D: TRBD2
J: TRBJ2-1
DNA: TGCAGTGCTACGGAGAGCGGGGGCCTTTATGAGCAGTTCTTC
CDR3: CSATESGGLYEQFF

V: TRBV12-3/TRBV12-4
size: .
D: .
J: TRBJ2-3
DNA: TGTGCCAGCAGTTTCGGCAGTCTCACAGATACGCAGTATTTT
CDR3: CASSFGSLTDTQYF

V: TRBV6-5
size: .
D: .
J: TRBJ2-7
DNA: TGTGCCAGCAGTTATGAAGGTTGGCTGGAGCAGTACTTC
CDR3: CASSYEGWLEQYF

V: TRBV5-1
size: .
D: TRBD2
J: TRBJ2-7
DNA: TGCGCCAGCAGCTTACTCGGACTAGCGAAGAACGAGCAGTACTTC
CDR3: CASSLLGLAKNEQYF

V: TRBV2
size: .
D: .
J: TRBJ2-2
DNA: TGTGCCAGCAACGGGCCAGACAGGTGGATCGGGGAGCTGTTTTTT
CDR3: CASNGPDRWIGELFF

V: TRBV5-1
size: .
D: .
J: TRBJ2-1
DNA: TGCGCCAGCAGCTTGGAGGCCAGGGAAAACAATGAGCAGTTCTTC
CDR3: CASSLEARENNEQFF

V: TRBV5-1
size: few
D: .
J: TRBJ1-2
DNA: TGCGCCAGCAGCTTGGGGTCGGACATTGCTAACTATGGCTACACCTTC
CDR3: CASSLGSDIANYGYTF

V: TRBV5-1
size: .
D: .
J: TRBJ1-2
DNA: TGCGCCAGCAGCCCGGGGGGGTCAGCTAACTATGGCTACACCTTC
CDR3: CASSPGGSANYGYTF

V: TRBV27
size: .
D: .
J: TRBJ1-4
DNA: TGTGCCAGCAGTTTAAGGGTGGGCAGACTTGAAAAACTGTTTTTT
CDR3: CASSLRVGRLEKLFF

V: TRBV7-3
size: few
D: .
J: TRBJ2-1
DNA: TGTGCCAGCAGCTTAACTTCTGGGAGTCAGGAGCAGTTCTTC
CDR3: CASSLTSGSQEQFF

V: TRBV6-6
size: many
D: TRBD1
J: TRBJ2-7
DNA: TGTGCCAGCAGACGGGACAGGGACTTGTCCTACGAGCAGTACTTC
CDR3: CASRRDRDLSYEQYF

V: TRBV4-1
size: few
D: TRBD1
J: TRBJ2-2
DNA: TGCGCCAGCAGGGTGGGGACAGGGGTTTCGAACACCGGGGAGCTGTTTTTT
CDR3: CASRVGTGVSNTGELFF

V: TRBV7-2
size: many
D: .
J: TRBJ1-2
DNA: TGTGCCAGCAGCCCACGTCCAGGGGATGGCTACACCTTC
CDR3: CASSPRPGDGYTF

V: TRBV5-1
size: .
D: TRBD2
J: TRBJ2-1
DNA: TGCGCCAGCAGCCCCGGGACTAGTTGGAATGAGCAGTTCTTC
CDR3: CASSPGTSWNEQFF

V: TRBV20-1
size: .
D: TRBD1
J: TRBJ2-1
DNA: TGCAGTGCTAGAGATTCTGAGAGGGACAGGGGACCGGAGTCCTACAATGAGCAGTTCTTC
CDR3: CSARDSERDRGPESYNEQFF

V: TRBV7-2
size: few
D: .
J: TRBJ1-5
DNA: TGTGCCAGCGACTGGTCTTGGAGCAATCAGCCCCAGCATTTT
CDR3: CASDWSWSNQPQHF

V: TRBV12-3/TRBV12-4
size: .
D: .
J: TRBJ2-1
DNA: TGTGCCAGCAGTGGACTACCCAATGAGCAGTTCTTC
CDR3: CASSGLPNEQFF

V: TRBV5-1
size: many
D: TRBD1
J: TRBJ2-7
DNA: TGCGCCAGCAGTAACAGGGGTTCCTACGAGCAGTACTTC
CDR3: CASSNRGSYEQYF

V: TRBV3-1
size: .
D: .
J: TRBJ1-1
DNA: TGTGCCAGCAGCTCAGAGAGTCTTGAAGCTTTCTTT
CDR3: CASSSESLEAFF

V: TRBV15
size: few
D: TRBD1
J: TRBJ2-3
DNA: TGTGCCACCAGCAGACCCGGGACAGGGGACACAGATACGCAGTATTTT
CDR3: CATSRPGTGDTDTQYF